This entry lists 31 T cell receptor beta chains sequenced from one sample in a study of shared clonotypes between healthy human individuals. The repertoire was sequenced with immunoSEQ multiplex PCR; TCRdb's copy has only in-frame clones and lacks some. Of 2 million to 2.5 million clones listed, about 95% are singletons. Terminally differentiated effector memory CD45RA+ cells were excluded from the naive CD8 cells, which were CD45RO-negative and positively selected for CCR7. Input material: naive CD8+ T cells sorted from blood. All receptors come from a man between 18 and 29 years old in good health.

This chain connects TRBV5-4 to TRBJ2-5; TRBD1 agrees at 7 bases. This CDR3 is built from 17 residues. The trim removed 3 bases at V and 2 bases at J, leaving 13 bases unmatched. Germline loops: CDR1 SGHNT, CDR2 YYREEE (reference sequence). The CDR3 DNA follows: TGTGCCAGCAGCTGGGTCGGAGCCGGGACAGAGCAAGAGACCCAGTACTTC. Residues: CASSWVGAGTEQETQYF.

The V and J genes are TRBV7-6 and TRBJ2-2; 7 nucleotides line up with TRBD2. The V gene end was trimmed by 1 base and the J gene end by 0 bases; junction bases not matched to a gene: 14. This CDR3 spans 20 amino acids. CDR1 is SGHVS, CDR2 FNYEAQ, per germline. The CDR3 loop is CASSLGTRPTLGPNTGELFF. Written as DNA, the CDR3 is TGTGCCAGCAGCTTAGGGACTAGACCCACCCTCGGACCGAACACCGGGGAGCTGTTTTTT.

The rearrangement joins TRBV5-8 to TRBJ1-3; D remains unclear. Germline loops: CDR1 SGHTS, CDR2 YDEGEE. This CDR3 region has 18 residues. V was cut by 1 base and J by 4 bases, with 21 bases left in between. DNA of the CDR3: TGTGCCAGCAGCTTGAGAGCCGAGAGAGGGTTCGCCGGAAACACCATATATTTT. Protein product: CASSLRAERGFAGNTIYF.

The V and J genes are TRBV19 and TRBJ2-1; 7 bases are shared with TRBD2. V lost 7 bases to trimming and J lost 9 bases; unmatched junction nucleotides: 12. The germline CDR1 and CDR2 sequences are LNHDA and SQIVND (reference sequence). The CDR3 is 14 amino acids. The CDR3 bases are TGTGCCAGTACCCTCATGGCGGGAGCATTTGAGCAGTTCTTC. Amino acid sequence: CASTLMAGAFEQFF.

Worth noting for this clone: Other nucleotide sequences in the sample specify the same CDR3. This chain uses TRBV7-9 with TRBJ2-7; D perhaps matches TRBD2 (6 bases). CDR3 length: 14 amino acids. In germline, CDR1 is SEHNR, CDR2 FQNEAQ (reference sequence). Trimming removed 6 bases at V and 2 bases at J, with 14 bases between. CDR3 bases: TGTGCCAGCAGTTCTGGAGGGCGGACCTACGAGCAGTACTTC. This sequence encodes CASSSGGRTYEQYF. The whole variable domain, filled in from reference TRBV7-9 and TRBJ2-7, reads DTGVSQNPRHKITKRGQNVTFRCDPISEHNRLYWYRQTLGQGPEFLTYFQNEAQLEKSRLLSDRFSAERPKGSFSTLEIQRTEQGDSAMYLCASSSGGRTYEQYFGPGTRLTVT.

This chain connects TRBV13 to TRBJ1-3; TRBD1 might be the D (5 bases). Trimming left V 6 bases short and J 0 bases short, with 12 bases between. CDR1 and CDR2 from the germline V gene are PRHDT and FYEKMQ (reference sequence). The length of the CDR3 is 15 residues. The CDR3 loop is CASRVHGGSGNTIYF. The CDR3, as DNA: TGTGCCAGCAGAGTACACGGGGGCTCTGGAAACACCATATATTTT.

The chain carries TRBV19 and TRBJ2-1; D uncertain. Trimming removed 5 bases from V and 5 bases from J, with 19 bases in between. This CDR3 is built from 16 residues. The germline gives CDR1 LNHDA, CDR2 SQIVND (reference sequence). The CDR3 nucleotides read TGTGCCAGTAGTGTCTTGGACCGTCCCCTTCACAATGAGCAGTTCTTC. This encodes CASSVLDRPLHNEQFF.

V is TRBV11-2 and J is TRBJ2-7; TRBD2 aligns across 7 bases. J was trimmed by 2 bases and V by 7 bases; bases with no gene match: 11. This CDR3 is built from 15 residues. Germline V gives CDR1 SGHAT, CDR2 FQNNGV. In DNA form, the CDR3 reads TGTGCCAGCACCCTCAGGGAGGGAGTCCCCTACGAGCAGTACTTC. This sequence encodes CASTLREGVPYEQYF. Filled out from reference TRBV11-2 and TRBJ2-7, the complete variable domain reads EAGVAQSPRYKIIEKRQSVAFWCNPISGHATLYWYQQILGQGPKLLIQFQNNGVVDDSQLPKDRFSAERLKGVDSTLKIQPAKLEDSAVYLCASTLREGVPYEQYFGPGTRLTVT.

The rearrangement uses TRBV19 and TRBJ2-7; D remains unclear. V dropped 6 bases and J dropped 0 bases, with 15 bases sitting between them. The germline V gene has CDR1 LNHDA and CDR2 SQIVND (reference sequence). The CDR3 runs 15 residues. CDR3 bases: TGTGCCAGTAGCCCCACCCCCCAGAGCTCCTACGAGCAGTACTTC. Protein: CASSPTPQSSYEQYF.

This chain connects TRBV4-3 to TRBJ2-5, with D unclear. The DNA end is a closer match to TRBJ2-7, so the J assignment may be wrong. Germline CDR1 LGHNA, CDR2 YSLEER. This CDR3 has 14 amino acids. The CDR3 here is CASSQTFGSYEQYF. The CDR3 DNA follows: TGCGCCAGCAGCCAAACCTTCGGCTCCTACGAGCAGTACTTC.

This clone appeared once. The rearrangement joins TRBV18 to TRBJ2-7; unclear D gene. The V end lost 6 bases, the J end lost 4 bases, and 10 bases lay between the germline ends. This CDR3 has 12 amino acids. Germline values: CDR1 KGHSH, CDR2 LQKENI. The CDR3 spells CASSRGRYEQYF. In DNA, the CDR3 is TGTGCCAGCTCCCGCGGTAGGTACGAGCAGTACTTC.

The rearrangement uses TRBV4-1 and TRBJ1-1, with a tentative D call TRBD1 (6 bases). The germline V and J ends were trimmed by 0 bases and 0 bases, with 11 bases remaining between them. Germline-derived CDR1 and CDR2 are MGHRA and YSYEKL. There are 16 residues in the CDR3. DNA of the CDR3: TGCGCCAGCAGCCAAGAATACAGGGCTTTGAACACTGAAGCTTTCTTT. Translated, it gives CASSQEYRALNTEAFF.

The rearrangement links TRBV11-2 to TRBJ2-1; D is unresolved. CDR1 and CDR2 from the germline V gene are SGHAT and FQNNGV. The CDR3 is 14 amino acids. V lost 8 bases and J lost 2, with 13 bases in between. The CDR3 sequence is CASGLGLPYNEQFF. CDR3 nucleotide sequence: TGTGCCAGCGGATTAGGGCTGCCCTACAATGAGCAGTTCTTC.

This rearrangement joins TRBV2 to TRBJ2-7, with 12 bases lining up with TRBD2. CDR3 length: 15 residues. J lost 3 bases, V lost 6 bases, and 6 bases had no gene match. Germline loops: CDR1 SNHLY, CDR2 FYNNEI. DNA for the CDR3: TGTGCCAGCAGCGCCCTAGCGGGAGGGGTCTACGAGCAGTACTTC. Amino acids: CASSALAGGVYEQYF.

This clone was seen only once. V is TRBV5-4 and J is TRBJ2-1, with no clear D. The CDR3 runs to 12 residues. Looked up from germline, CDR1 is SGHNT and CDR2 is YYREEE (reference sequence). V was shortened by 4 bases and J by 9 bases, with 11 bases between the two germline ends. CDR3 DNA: TGTGCCAGCAGCGTGGATGCAGGTGAGCAGTTCTTC. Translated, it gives CASSVDAGEQFF.

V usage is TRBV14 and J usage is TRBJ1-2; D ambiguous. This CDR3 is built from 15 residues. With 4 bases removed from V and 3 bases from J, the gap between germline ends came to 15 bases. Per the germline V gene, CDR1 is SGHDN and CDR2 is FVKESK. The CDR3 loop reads CASSPLAGSDYGYTF. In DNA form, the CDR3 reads TGTGCCAGCAGCCCGCTGGCGGGGTCGGACTATGGCTACACCTTC.

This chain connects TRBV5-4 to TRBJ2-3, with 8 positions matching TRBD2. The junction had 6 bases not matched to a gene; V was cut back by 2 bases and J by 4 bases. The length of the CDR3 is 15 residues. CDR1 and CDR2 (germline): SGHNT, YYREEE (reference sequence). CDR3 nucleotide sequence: TGTGCCAGCAGCTTTCTCGGGGGGGCCTCAGATACGCAGTATTTT. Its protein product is CASSFLGGASDTQYF.

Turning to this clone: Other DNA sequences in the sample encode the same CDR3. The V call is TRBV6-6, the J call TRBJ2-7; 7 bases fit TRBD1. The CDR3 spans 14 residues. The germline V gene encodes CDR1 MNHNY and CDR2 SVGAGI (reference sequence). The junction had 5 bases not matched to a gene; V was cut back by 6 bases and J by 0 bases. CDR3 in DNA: TGTGCCAGCAGGCCGGGACAGAGCTCCTACGAGCAGTACTTC. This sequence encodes CASRPGQSSYEQYF.

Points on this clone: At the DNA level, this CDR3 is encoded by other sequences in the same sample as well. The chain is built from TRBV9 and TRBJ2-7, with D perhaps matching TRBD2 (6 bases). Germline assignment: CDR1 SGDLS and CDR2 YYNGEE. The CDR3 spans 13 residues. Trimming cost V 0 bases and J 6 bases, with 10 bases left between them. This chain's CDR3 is CASSVGGGTEQYF. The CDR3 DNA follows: TGTGCCAGCAGCGTAGGAGGCGGGACCGAGCAGTACTTC.

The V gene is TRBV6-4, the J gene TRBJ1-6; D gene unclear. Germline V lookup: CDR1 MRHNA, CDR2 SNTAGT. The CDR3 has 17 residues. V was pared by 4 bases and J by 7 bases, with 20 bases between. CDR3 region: CASSAARRALGNSPLHF. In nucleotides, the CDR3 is TGTGCCAGCAGTGCGGCTAGGCGGGCCCTCGGGAATTCACCCCTCCACTTT.

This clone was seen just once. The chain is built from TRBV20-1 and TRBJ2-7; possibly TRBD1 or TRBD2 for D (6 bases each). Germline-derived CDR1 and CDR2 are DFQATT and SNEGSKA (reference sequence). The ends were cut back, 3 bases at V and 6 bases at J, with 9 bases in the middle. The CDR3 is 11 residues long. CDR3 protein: CSARWGAEQYF. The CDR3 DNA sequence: TGCAGTGCTAGGTGGGGGGCCGAGCAGTACTTC.

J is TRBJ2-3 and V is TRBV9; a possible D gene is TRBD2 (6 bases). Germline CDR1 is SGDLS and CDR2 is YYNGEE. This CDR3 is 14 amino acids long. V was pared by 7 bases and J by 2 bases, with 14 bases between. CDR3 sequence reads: CASSSAGTTDTQYF. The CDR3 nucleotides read TGTGCCAGCTCATCGGCGGGGACCACAGATACGCAGTATTTT.

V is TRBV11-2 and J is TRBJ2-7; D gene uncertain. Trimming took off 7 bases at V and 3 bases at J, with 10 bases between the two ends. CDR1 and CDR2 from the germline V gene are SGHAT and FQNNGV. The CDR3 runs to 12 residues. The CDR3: CASTGPDYEQYF. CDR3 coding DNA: TGTGCCAGCACAGGACCCGACTACGAGCAGTACTTC.

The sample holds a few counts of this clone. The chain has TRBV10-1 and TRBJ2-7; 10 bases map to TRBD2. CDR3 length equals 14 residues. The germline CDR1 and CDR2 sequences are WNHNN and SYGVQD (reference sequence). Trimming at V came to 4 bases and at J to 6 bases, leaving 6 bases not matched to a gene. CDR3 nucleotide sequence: TGCGCCAGCAGTGCAGCGGGAGGGCCTGGCGAGCAGTACTTC. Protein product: CASSAAGGPGEQYF.

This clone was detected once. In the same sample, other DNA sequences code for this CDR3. Written as DNA, the CDR3 is TGTGCCAGCAGCCTGGATACGCAGTATTTT. Its protein product is CASSLDTQYF. V and J are TRBV7-9 and TRBJ2-3; D uncertain. The CDR3 totals 10 residues. Germline V gene data show CDR1 as SEHNR and CDR2 as FQNEAQ (reference sequence). V lost 5 bases and J lost 6, with 3 bases in between.

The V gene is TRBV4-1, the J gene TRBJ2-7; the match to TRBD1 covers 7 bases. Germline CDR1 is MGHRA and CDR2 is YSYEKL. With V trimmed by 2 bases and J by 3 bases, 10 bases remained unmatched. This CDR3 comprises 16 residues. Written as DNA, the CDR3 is TGCGCCAGCAGCCAAATACAGGGGTCCCTTTTCTACGAGCAGTACTTC. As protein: CASSQIQGSLFYEQYF.

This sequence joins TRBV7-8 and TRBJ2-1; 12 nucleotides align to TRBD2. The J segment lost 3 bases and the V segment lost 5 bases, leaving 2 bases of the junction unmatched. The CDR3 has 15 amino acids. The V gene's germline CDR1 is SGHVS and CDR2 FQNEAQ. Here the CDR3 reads CASSPSGGGYNEQFF. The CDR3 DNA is TGTGCCAGCAGCCCTAGCGGGGGGGGCTACAATGAGCAGTTCTTC.

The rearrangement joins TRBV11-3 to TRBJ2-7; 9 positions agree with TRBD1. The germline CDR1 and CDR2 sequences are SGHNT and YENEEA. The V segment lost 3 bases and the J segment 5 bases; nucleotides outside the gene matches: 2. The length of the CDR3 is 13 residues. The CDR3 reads CASSFRDRDEQYF. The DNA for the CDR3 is TGTGCCAGCAGCTTCCGGGACAGGGACGAGCAGTACTTC. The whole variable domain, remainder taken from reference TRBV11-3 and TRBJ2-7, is EAGVVQSPRYKIIEKKQPVAFWCNPISGHNTLYWYLQNLGQGPELLIRYENEEAVDDSQLPKDRFSAERLKGVDSTLKIQPAELGDSAVYLCASSFRDRDEQYFGPGTRLTVT.

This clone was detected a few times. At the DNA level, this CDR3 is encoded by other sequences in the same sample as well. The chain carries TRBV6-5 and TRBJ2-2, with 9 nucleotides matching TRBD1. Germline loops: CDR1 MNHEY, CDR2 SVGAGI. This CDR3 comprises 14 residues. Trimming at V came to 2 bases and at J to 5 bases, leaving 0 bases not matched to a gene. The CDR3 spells CASSYGTGTGELFF. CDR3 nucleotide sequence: TGTGCCAGCAGTTACGGGACAGGGACCGGGGAGCTGTTTTTT.

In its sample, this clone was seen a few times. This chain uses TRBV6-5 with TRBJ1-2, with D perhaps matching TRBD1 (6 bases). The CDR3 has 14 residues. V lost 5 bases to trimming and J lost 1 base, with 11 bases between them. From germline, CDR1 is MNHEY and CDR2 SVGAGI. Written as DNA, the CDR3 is TGTGCCAGCAGTACGTGGACAGATAACTATGGCTACACCTTC. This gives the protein CASSTWTDNYGYTF.

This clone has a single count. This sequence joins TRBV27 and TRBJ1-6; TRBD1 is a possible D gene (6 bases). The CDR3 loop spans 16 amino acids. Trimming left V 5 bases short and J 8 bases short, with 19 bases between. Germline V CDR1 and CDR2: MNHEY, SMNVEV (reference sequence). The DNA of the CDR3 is TGTGCCAGCAGTCTACGACAGGCCCCGTCGGATTCACCCCTCCACTTT. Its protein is CASSLRQAPSDSPLHF.